These T cell receptor beta chains were read from a single sample in a study of T cells in Graves' hyperthyroidism and ophthalmopathy. MiXCR, run by TCRdb on the multiplex PCR reads, gives a single entry per CDR3 protein. The data show 450,000 to 700,000 distinct CDR3 sequences, with around 42% seen just once and roughly 8.2% held by the top ten. Source material: peripheral blood or thyroid tissue (not recorded which). All receptors derive from a woman between 18 and 29 years old with Graves' hyperthyroidism. CDR3s include the opening cysteine and the closing phenylalanine or tryptophan. A D gene is named only where the DNA matches it firmly. A row's size may be missing; if present it is once, few, many or a size class.

J gene: TRBJ2-7
V gene: TRBV15
clone size: many
D gene: TRBD2
CDR3 protein: CATSRDRVLAAYEQYF
CDR3 DNA: TGTGCCACCAGCAGAGATCGGGTACTAGCGGCTTACGAGCAGTACTTC

J gene: TRBJ1-5
V gene: TRBV5-1
clone size: NA
D gene: NA
CDR3 protein: CASSGRLGQPQHF
CDR3 DNA: TGTGCCAGCAGCGGACGTCTGGGACAGCCCCAGCATTTT

J gene: TRBJ2-2
V gene: TRBV12-3/TRBV12-4
clone size: many
D gene: TRBD2
CDR3 protein: CASSPRTSANTGELFF
CDR3 DNA: TGTGCCAGCAGTCCGCGGACTAGCGCGAACACCGGGGAGCTGTTTTTT

J gene: TRBJ1-4
V gene: TRBV20-1
clone size: NA
D gene: NA
CDR3 protein: CSASSLYREANEKLFF
CDR3 DNA: TGCAGTGCCAGCAGTTTATACAGGGAGGCTAATGAAAAACTGTTTTTT

J gene: TRBJ1-1
V gene: TRBV19
clone size: NA
D gene: NA
CDR3 protein: CASSTPSTTEAFF
CDR3 DNA: TGTGCCAGTAGTACCCCCTCAACCACTGAAGCTTTCTTT

J gene: TRBJ2-7
V gene: TRBV20-1
clone size: many
D gene: TRBD2
CDR3 protein: CSARRPGRGSYEQYF
CDR3 DNA: TGCAGTGCTAGAAGACCGGGGAGGGGTTCCTACGAGCAGTACTTC

J gene: TRBJ1-3
V gene: TRBV5-1
clone size: NA
D gene: NA
CDR3 protein: CASSLEQHSGSPAYF
CDR3 DNA: TGCGCCAGCAGCTTGGAACAGCACTCTGGATCTCCCGCATATTTT

J gene: TRBJ2-2
V gene: TRBV20-1
clone size: many
D gene: NA
CDR3 protein: CSAQEISNAGELFF
CDR3 DNA: TGCAGTGCCCAGGAGATCTCGAATGCCGGGGAGCTGTTTTTT

J gene: TRBJ2-3
V gene: TRBV10-3
clone size: many
D gene: NA
CDR3 protein: CAISESSGESTDTQYF
CDR3 DNA: TGTGCCATCAGTGAGTCTTCAGGGGAAAGCACAGATACGCAGTATTTT

J gene: TRBJ1-2
V gene: TRBV6-2/TRBV6-3
clone size: many
D gene: NA
CDR3 protein: CASSYPGRGYGYTF
CDR3 DNA: TGTGCCAGCAGTTACCCCGGCAGGGGCTATGGCTACACCTTC

J gene: TRBJ2-7
V gene: TRBV29-1
clone size: NA
D gene: NA
CDR3 protein: CSVGSALDPYNEQYF
CDR3 DNA: TGCAGCGTTGGTTCGGCACTGGATCCGTACAATGAGCAGTACTTC

J gene: TRBJ2-5
V gene: TRBV29-1
clone size: many
D gene: NA
CDR3 protein: CSVVSDEPYMPKWPFFQETQYF
CDR3 DNA: TGCAGCGTTGTCTCAGATGAACCCTATATGCCAAAATGGCCCTTCTTCCAAGAGACCCAGTACTTC

J gene: TRBJ1-5
V gene: TRBV7-8
clone size: NA
D gene: NA
CDR3 protein: CASSARGDSGTSGKNEHF
CDR3 DNA: TGTGCCAGCAGCGCAAGGGGGGATTCCGGGACTAGCGGGAAGAATGAGCATTTT

J gene: TRBJ1-4
V gene: TRBV12-3/TRBV12-4
clone size: many
D gene: TRBD1
CDR3 protein: CASSWTGNEKLFF
CDR3 DNA: TGTGCCAGCAGCTGGACAGGGAATGAAAAACTGTTTTTT

J gene: TRBJ1-1
V gene: TRBV4-1
clone size: many
D gene: TRBD1
CDR3 protein: CASSPRSWTGANTEAFF
CDR3 DNA: TGCGCCAGCAGCCCCCGATCCTGGACAGGCGCGAACACTGAAGCTTTCTTT

J gene: TRBJ2-1
V gene: TRBV7-8
clone size: few
D gene: NA
CDR3 protein: CASSLSYNEQFF
CDR3 DNA: TGTGCCAGCAGCTTAAGCTACAATGAGCAGTTCTTC

J gene: TRBJ1-2
V gene: TRBV2
clone size: NA
D gene: NA
CDR3 protein: CASSERTGDYGYTF
CDR3 DNA: TGTGCCAGCAGTGAAAGAACGGGAGACTATGGCTACACCTTC

J gene: TRBJ1-4
V gene: TRBV2
clone size: many
D gene: TRBD1
CDR3 protein: CASSGTGSNEKLFF
CDR3 DNA: TGTGCCAGCAGCGGGACAGGGAGTAATGAAAAACTGTTTTTT

J gene: TRBJ2-7
V gene: TRBV2
clone size: NA
D gene: TRBD2
CDR3 protein: CASSVGLRREHEQYF
CDR3 DNA: TGTGCCAGCAGTGTAGGGTTGCGGCGGGAGCACGAGCAGTACTTC

J gene: TRBJ1-1
V gene: TRBV5-1
clone size: many
D gene: NA
CDR3 protein: CASSPTGDRDTEAFF
CDR3 DNA: TGCGCCAGCAGCCCGACAGGAGACCGGGACACTGAAGCTTTCTTT

J gene: TRBJ1-2
V gene: TRBV11-2
clone size: many
D gene: NA
CDR3 protein: CASSLVAFNGYTF
CDR3 DNA: TGTGCCAGCAGCTTAGTGGCCTTTAATGGCTACACCTTC

J gene: TRBJ1-2
V gene: TRBV5-6
clone size: many
D gene: NA
CDR3 protein: CASRQSSNYGYTF
CDR3 DNA: TGTGCCAGCAGACAGAGTTCTAACTATGGCTACACCTTC

J gene: TRBJ1-5
V gene: TRBV12-3/TRBV12-4
clone size: NA
D gene: NA
CDR3 protein: CASSLLAGGGTQHF
CDR3 DNA: TGTGCCAGCAGTTTGCTAGCGGGGGGAGGGACCCAGCATTTT

J gene: TRBJ2-7
V gene: TRBV12-3/TRBV12-4
clone size: many
D gene: TRBD2
CDR3 protein: CASSFGGRAREQYF
CDR3 DNA: TGTGCCAGCAGTTTCGGTGGGAGGGCCAGAGAGCAGTACTTC

J gene: TRBJ1-6
V gene: TRBV2
clone size: many
D gene: NA
CDR3 protein: CASSEPGEAPGISPLHF
CDR3 DNA: TGTGCCAGCAGTGAACCGGGTGAGGCCCCCGGAATTTCACCCCTCCACTTT

J gene: TRBJ1-1
V gene: TRBV20-1
clone size: NA
D gene: NA
CDR3 protein: CSASGHGGGTEAFF
CDR3 DNA: TGCAGTGCTAGTGGGCACGGAGGTGGCACTGAAGCTTTCTTT

J gene: TRBJ2-5
V gene: TRBV7-9
clone size: NA
D gene: TRBD2
CDR3 protein: CASTIAGQGQETQYF
CDR3 DNA: TGTGCCAGCACCATAGCGGGGCAGGGGCAAGAGACCCAGTACTTC

J gene: TRBJ2-7
V gene: TRBV6-5
clone size: many
D gene: NA
CDR3 protein: CASSYSTKTDNYEQYF
CDR3 DNA: TGTGCCAGCAGTTACTCTACTAAGACAGACAACTACGAGCAGTACTTC

J gene: TRBJ1-6
V gene: TRBV7-9
clone size: many
D gene: NA
CDR3 protein: CASSRMGGSSPLHF
CDR3 DNA: TGTGCCAGCAGCCGAATGGGGGGGAGTTCACCCCTCCACTTT

J gene: TRBJ1-1
V gene: TRBV6-4
clone size: NA
D gene: NA
CDR3 protein: CASTLGHMTEAFF
CDR3 DNA: TGTGCCAGCACCCTAGGACATATGACTGAAGCTTTCTTT

J gene: TRBJ2-7
V gene: TRBV7-6
clone size: many
D gene: NA
CDR3 protein: CASSLLTGYSDEQYF
CDR3 DNA: TGTGCCAGCAGCTTACTAACAGGGTATTCCGACGAGCAGTACTTC

J gene: TRBJ2-3
V gene: TRBV2
clone size: NA
D gene: NA
CDR3 protein: CASSPDRNTQYF
CDR3 DNA: TGTGCCAGCAGTCCCGACAGGAATACGCAGTATTTT

J gene: TRBJ2-5
V gene: TRBV11-2
clone size: NA
D gene: NA
CDR3 protein: CASSLGYSRGPETQYF
CDR3 DNA: TGTGCCAGCAGCCTTGGTTACTCCAGGGGACCGGAGACCCAGTACTTC

J gene: TRBJ1-6
V gene: TRBV12-3/TRBV12-4
clone size: many
D gene: NA
CDR3 protein: CASSWQVNSPLHF
CDR3 DNA: TGTGCCAGCAGTTGGCAGGTGAATTCACCCCTCCACTTT

J gene: TRBJ2-2
V gene: TRBV6-4
clone size: NA
D gene: TRBD2
CDR3 protein: CASSPLSGSTGELFF
CDR3 DNA: TGTGCCAGCAGTCCCCTTAGCGGGAGCACCGGGGAGCTGTTTTTT

J gene: TRBJ2-7
V gene: TRBV10-3
clone size: many
D gene: TRBD2
CDR3 protein: CAISGRGLAVYEQYF
CDR3 DNA: TGTGCCATCAGTGGAAGGGGACTAGCGGTCTACGAGCAGTACTTC

J gene: TRBJ1-5
V gene: TRBV20-1
clone size: many
D gene: NA
CDR3 protein: CSASRQNQPQHF
CDR3 DNA: TGCAGTGCTAGTCGGCAAAATCAGCCCCAGCATTTT

J gene: TRBJ1-4
V gene: TRBV10-2
clone size: NA
D gene: NA
CDR3 protein: CASSEAEWNEKLFF
CDR3 DNA: TGCGCCAGCAGTGAAGCGGAGTGGAATGAAAAACTGTTTTTT

J gene: TRBJ2-1
V gene: TRBV10-3
clone size: many
D gene: NA
CDR3 protein: CAIKDLYNEQFF
CDR3 DNA: TGTGCCATCAAAGACTTGTACAATGAGCAGTTCTTC

J gene: TRBJ2-1
V gene: TRBV6-5
clone size: NA
D gene: TRBD1
CDR3 protein: CASSDRAQFF
CDR3 DNA: TGTGCCAGCAGCGACAGGGCCCAGTTCTTC

J gene: TRBJ2-7
V gene: TRBV29-1
clone size: many
D gene: TRBD2
CDR3 protein: CSAPGTSGSYEQYF
CDR3 DNA: TGCAGCGCTCCCGGGACTAGCGGGAGTTACGAGCAGTACTTC

J gene: TRBJ1-1
V gene: TRBV20-1
clone size: NA
D gene: NA
CDR3 protein: CSASGVPEAFF
CDR3 DNA: TGCAGTGCTAGTGGGGTGCCTGAAGCTTTCTTT